The text below deals with one T cell receptor beta chain. These data are taken from a study of blood T cell repertoires in COVID-19. About the research overall: Italy, Spain and the United States were the sources of the convalescent and acute COVID-19 samples. T cells, B-cell-depleted T cells, or PBMCs supplied cDNA or gDNA.

Germline V CDR1 and CDR2: MNHEY, SMNVEV (reference sequence). Deletions cut 9 bases from V and 9 bases from J, with 17 bases between. This CDR3 spans 13 amino acids. Original handling: Estimates of nucleated cell counts were drawn from the amplification of reference gene primers. Sequenced by immunoSEQ multiplex PCR; TCRdb stores in-frame clones only, minus some. V and J calls and clone size are given by that table; D and trimming were obtained from the DNA. Of roughly 120,000 clones in the sample, roughly three quarters were seen once. The TCR comes from a human donor in a cohort sampled during active COVID-19. Sequencing was performed on peripheral blood. This chain joins TRBV27 and TRBJ2-2; D remains unclear. In DNA form, the CDR3 reads TGTGCCAGTCGTAGCCCTGTTGCGAGGGAGCTGTTTTTT. Translating it yields CASRSPVARELFF.